A single T cell receptor beta chain is shown here with its context. No antigen is known for it. Within one base of it there is no much larger clone, and no base qualities were kept. The sample comes from a study of OX40 agonist ivuxolimab in advanced cancers. Some background on the complete study: The costimulatory receptor OX40 (CD134) was targeted by ivuxolimab, a fully human IgG2 agonistic monoclonal antibody. Intravenous ivuxolimab was administered to patients every 2 weeks at six dose levels: 0.01, 0.1, 0.3, 1.5, 3 and 10 mg/kg. Of the roughly 51 patients in dose escalation, some 20 had hepatocellular carcinoma, some 15 had melanoma, 9 had renal cell carcinoma and 9 had head and neck cancer. The dose-escalation cohort was roughly 83% male with a mean age of around 64 years, ranging from about 20 to 80. Prior anti-PD-1, anti-PD-L1 or anti-CTLA-4 therapy was permitted, and 30% to 50% of dose-escalation patients had received checkpoint inhibitors. Partial responses were achieved by three dose-escalation patients, of whom one had hepatocellular carcinoma and two had cutaneous melanoma. The purpose of peripheral TCRbeta sequencing was to test whether ivuxolimab changed TCR sequence diversity and led to clonal T-cell expansion. The paper describes the monotherapy dose-escalation part (N = 52 patients) of the phase I trial of ivuxolimab. The full study reports these points: At doses from 0.1 to 3.0 mg/kg, clonal expansion was seen in both CD4+ and CD8+ blood T cells between baseline and week 6. In the 0.1-3.0 mg/kg groups, partial responders were among the patients with the lowest normalized peripheral clonal expansion, particularly in CD8+ T cells. On average, CD8+ T cells showed more expanded clones than CD4+ T cells after ivuxolimab. Low levels of normalized T-cell clonal expansion were also seen in some patients who did not respond. Antigen specificity was not determined for the clonally expanded peripheral T cells.

Genomic DNA was isolated from the sorted cells so that the TCRbeta CDR3 region could be sequenced. TCRbeta CDR3 regions were sequenced using the immunoSEQ Assay. TCRdb retrieved this table from immuneACCESS and kept in-frame rearrangements only. Not all clones are present; in checked studies, unresolved V genes account for under half, and no reason is known for the remainder. For this sample the table gives about 28,000 clones, of which 80% were detected only once. The ten largest clonotypes hold roughly 11% of the sample. The CDR3 holds 17 amino acids from the cysteine to the phenylalanine. The kept DNA is CDR3 alone, 51 bases in frame from the first base. V trim: 3 bases; J trim: 3 bases; unmatched bases: 7. CDR1 SGHTA and CDR2 FQGNSA are derived from the germline V gene. The trial excluded patients who had a history of autoimmune disease or who were on systemic immunosuppression. Peripheral blood for TCR sequencing was drawn from every dose cohort at baseline, at cycle 4 day 1 and at cycle 7 day 1. The samples were drawn from a first-in-human, open-label, multicenter phase I dose-escalation trial of ivuxolimab. Adults with locally advanced or metastatic melanoma, renal cell, hepatocellular, or head and neck squamous cell carcinoma were enrolled in the trial. Before TCR sequencing, CD4+ and CD8+ T cells were separately sorted from peripheral blood.

The sequence links TRBV7-2 to TRBJ2-7; 14 bases in the junction line up with TRBD2. The clonotype comes from an adult with an advanced solid tumor such as melanoma, head and neck, liver or kidney cancer. Here the sequenced sample was CD4+ or CD8+ T cells sorted from blood, taken in a trial of the OX40 agonist ivuxolimab. The DNA is as follows: TGTGCCAGCAGCTTCGAGACCGGGACTAGCGGGGGCTACGAGCAGTACTTC. It translates as CASSFETGTSGGYEQYF.